This TCR beta chain was retrieved from a study of regulatory T cells in long-lasting Graves disease. In its sample, this clonotype was seen many times. Time point noted: newly diagnosed GD, antithyroid drugs for less than 3 months. Construction of the TCR library relied on RNA isolated from PBMCs. Germline loops: CDR1 MDHEN, CDR2 SYDVKM. This CDR3 has 19 residues. V lost 2 bases and J 1 base, leaving 21 bases between the germline ends. Combining iRepertoire HTBI primers with Arm-PCR of CDR3 regions, the authors built TCR beta libraries. TCRdb independently ran MiXCR on the multiplex PCR reads; one entry per CDR3 protein. The data contain 350,000 to 500,000 distinct CDR3 sequences, around 15% of them singletons. These sequences were also reported in another study, on T cells in Graves' hyperthyroidism and ophthalmopathy.

This specimen consisted of peripheral blood mononuclear cells (PBMCs), obtained at new diagnosis, from a patient treated with antithyroid drugs. This TCR came from a woman in her fifties or sixties with Graves disease. This chain connects TRBV28 to TRBJ2-1; a weak D match, TRBD2 (6 bases). In DNA, the CDR3 is TGTGCCAGCAGTTTAAGTTACCTTGGGGGGAGTAGGTCCTACAATGAGCAGTTCTTC. Encoded protein: CASSLSYLGGSRSYNEQFF.